This paragraph covers one TCR beta chain sequence. This specimen comes from a study of blood T cell repertoires in COVID-19. The wider study: COVID-19 samples collected from the United States, Italy and Spain covered acute and convalescent phases. From T cells, B-cell-depleted T cells, or PBMCs came the material, which was cDNA or gDNA.

Original processing methods: Nucleated cell counts were estimated from reference gene primer amplification. Here immunoSEQ multiplex PCR was the method, and the copy in TCRdb shows in-frame clones only, minus some. V, J and clone size derive from that table, while D and trimming were established from the DNA sequence. The data hold hundreds of thousands of clones, with 70% to 90% observed a single time. The CDR3 has 15 residues. Unmatched junction bases numbered 12, after V lost 3 bases and J lost 6 bases. CDR1 is DFQATT, CDR2 SNEGSKA, per germline (reference sequence). The sample taken for sequencing was peripheral blood. The source is a woman aged 25 to 39 with active or convalescent COVID-19. The rearrangement uses TRBV20-1 and TRBJ2-7; TRBD1 aligns across 9 bases. Here the CDR3 DNA reads TGCAGTGCTAGTCGCCTCCGGGACAGGGTGTTCGAGCAGTACTTC. Translated, it gives CSASRLRDRVFEQYF.